A single sample gave rise to the 21 T cell receptor beta chains below, sequenced in a study of control samples from healthy donors and cancer patients. Produced via immunoSEQ multiplex PCR; TCRdb's table is partial and in-frame only. The sample has approximately 87,000 clones; around 91% are singletons. Sequencing input: blood. These receptors were taken from a man between 45 and 60 years old in good health.

This chain connects TRBV27 to TRBJ2-3, with 9 positions matching TRBD1. The CDR3 has 14 residues. Losses at the gene ends were 4 bases for V and 4 bases for J; bases not matched to a gene: 3. Looked up from germline, CDR1 is MNHEY and CDR2 is SMNVEV (reference sequence). The CDR3 DNA follows: TGTGCCAGCAGTTCGGACAGGGGCCCAGATACGCAGTATTTT. It translates to CASSSDRGPDTQYF.

V usage is TRBV29-1 and J usage is TRBJ1-1; D is uncertain. Trimming removed 4 bases at V and 0 bases at J, with 6 bases between. This CDR3 has 12 amino acids. The germline CDR1 and CDR2 sequences are SQVTM and ANQGSEA. The CDR3 DNA reads as TGCAGCGTTGGGCAGTTGAACACTGAAGCTTTCTTT. Protein sequence: CSVGQLNTEAFF.

V is TRBV19 and J is TRBJ2-7; TRBD1 aligns across 8 bases. Trimming removed 5 bases from V and 0 bases from J; junction bases left unmatched: 0. Per the germline V gene, CDR1 is LNHDA and CDR2 is SQIVND (reference sequence). The CDR3 runs 13 residues. The CDR3 loop reads CASSQGASYEQYF. The CDR3 bases are TGTGCCAGTAGTCAGGGGGCCTCCTACGAGCAGTACTTC.

V usage is TRBV15 and J usage is TRBJ1-4, with 8 bases identical to TRBD1. Germline CDR1 and CDR2: LNHNV and YYDKDF (reference sequence). Trimming cost V 7 bases and J 3 bases; bases outside gene matches: 7. The CDR3 length is 15 residues. CDR3 sequence (DNA): TGTGCCACCATGTTAGACAGGGGATCTAATGAAAAACTGTTTTTT. Protein: CATMLDRGSNEKLFF.

The chain uses TRBV12-3 or TRBV12-4 and TRBJ2-5; tentative D call: TRBD1 (5 bases). V was cut by 4 bases and J by 3 bases, with 6 bases left in between. The CDR3 runs to 12 residues. The CDR3 loop is CASSSGKETQYF. The CDR3 DNA reads TGTGCCAGCAGTTCAGGGAAAGAGACCCAGTACTTC.

The chain uses TRBV27 and TRBJ1-2; 7 bases align to TRBD1. CDR3 size: 14 residues. Germline assignment: CDR1 MNHEY and CDR2 SMNVEV (reference sequence). With 3 bases clipped from V and 4 bases from J, the junction kept 5 bases outside the gene matches. The CDR3 loop reads CASSFSGQFYGYTF. CDR3 DNA: TGTGCCAGCAGTTTTTCGGGACAGTTCTATGGCTACACCTTC.

The chain links TRBV2 to TRBJ1-4, with D perhaps matching TRBD1 (6 bases). The CDR3 is 13 amino acids. With 7 bases removed from V and 8 bases from J, the gap between germline ends came to 14 bases. Germline V CDR1 and CDR2: SNHLY, FYNNEI. The CDR3 region has the DNA TGTGCCAGCATTGGGGGGGCTGGGGAAAAACTGTTTTTT. It is translated as CASIGGAGEKLFF.

V and J are TRBV6-5 and TRBJ1-1; perhaps TRBD1 as D (6 bases). CDR3 length equals 14 residues. Trimming left V 4 bases short and J 0 bases short, with 9 bases between. Germline CDR1 is MNHEY and CDR2 is SVGAGI. The CDR3 bases are TGTGCCAGCAGTTGGACAGCAGTGAACACTGAAGCTTTCTTT. This encodes CASSWTAVNTEAFF.

This chain links TRBV5-6 with TRBJ1-4; no clear D. Trimming pared 7 bases from V and 2 bases from J, leaving 6 bases between. Germline V gene data show CDR1 as SGHDT and CDR2 as YYEEEE. The CDR3 extends over 12 amino acids. CDR3 amino acids: CASSETNEKLFF. The CDR3 nucleotides read TGTGCCAGCTCTGAGACTAATGAAAAACTGTTTTTT.

The genes are TRBV5-1 and TRBJ2-4; TRBD1 agrees at 7 bases. V trimming: 2 bases; J trimming: 0 bases; junction bases outside the gene matches: 5. From germline, CDR1 is SGHRS and CDR2 YFSETQ. The CDR3 has 16 amino acids. The CDR3 bases are TGCGCCAGCAGCTTAGGGGGCGATCTAGCCAAAAACATTCAGTACTTC. Protein: CASSLGGDLAKNIQYF.

V and J are TRBV7-9 and TRBJ2-7; D is unresolved. Per germline, CDR1 SEHNR and CDR2 FQNEAQ (reference sequence). CDR3 length: 14 residues. V was pared by 5 bases and J by 4 bases, with 15 bases between. The chain's CDR3 is CASSPRSALYEQYF. The CDR3 nucleotides are TGTGCCAGCAGCCCCCGCTCAGCGCTGTACGAGCAGTACTTC.

The chain links TRBV24-1 to TRBJ2-2; no firm D call. CDR3 size: 11 residues. Trimming stripped 9 bases from V and 5 bases from J, with 6 bases between. Germline CDR1 KGHDR, CDR2 SFDVKD. The CDR3 DNA follows: TGTGCCACCGGTGGGACCGGGGAGCTGTTTTTT. Translated, it gives CATGGTGELFF.

The CDR3 bases are TGTGCCAGCAGTTCCCACAGGGAGGAGATCACAGATACGCAGTATTTT. Amino acids: CASSSHREEITDTQYF. This chain connects TRBV2 to TRBJ2-3, with D perhaps given as TRBD1 or TRBD2 (6 bases each). With 5 bases removed from V and 2 bases from J, the gap between germline ends came to 17 bases. CDR3 length: 16 amino acids. Looked up from germline, CDR1 is SNHLY and CDR2 is FYNNEI. The full variable domain, rest sourced from reference TRBV2 and TRBJ2-3, is EPEVTQTPSHQVTQMGQEVILRCVPISNHLYFYWYRQILGQKVEFLVSFYNNEISEKSEIFDDQFSVERPDGSNFTLKIRSTKLEDSAMYFCASSSHREEITDTQYFGPGTRLTVL.

The chain is built from TRBV7-2 and TRBJ1-5; D is uncertain. CDR1 SGHTA and CDR2 FQGNSA come from the germline V gene. Trimming removed 1 base at V and 1 base at J, with 8 bases between. There are 15 residues in the CDR3. CDR3 residues: CASSLVGESNQPQHF. Here the CDR3 DNA reads TGTGCCAGCAGCTTAGTTGGGGAGAGCAATCAGCCCCAGCATTTT.

J is TRBJ2-7 and V is TRBV28; D is perhaps TRBD1 (6 bases). The CDR3 is made up of 14 amino acids. V lost 7 bases and J 2 bases, leaving 15 bases between the germline ends. The germline V gene encodes CDR1 MDHEN and CDR2 SYDVKM. CDR3 region: CASTIGGRTYEQYF. The CDR3 DNA reads TGTGCCAGCACCATAGGGGGACGGACCTACGAGCAGTACTTC.

To note about this clone: The junction departs from the called germline gene at one end, perhaps through a read error. V is TRBV19 and J is TRBJ2-3; TRBD1 might be the D (6 bases). CDR3 length: 13 residues. Germline CDR1 LNHDA, CDR2 SQIVND (reference sequence). The CDR3 loop is CASSIGQTATQYF. In DNA form, the CDR3 reads TGTGCCAGTAGTATTGGACAGACAGCTACGCAGTATTTT.

The chain is built from TRBV2 and TRBJ2-3; 10 positions agree with TRBD1. CDR1 is SNHLY and CDR2 is FYNNEI in the germline V gene. CDR3 length equals 14 residues. Germline trimming cut 5 bases from V and 6 bases from J; bases unmatched to any gene: 5. CDR3 amino acids: CASSRTGGKDTQYF. The CDR3 DNA reads as TGTGCCAGCAGTAGGACAGGGGGTAAGGATACGCAGTATTTT. The variable domain in full, completed from reference TRBV2 and TRBJ2-3, reads EPEVTQTPSHQVTQMGQEVILRCVPISNHLYFYWYRQILGQKVEFLVSFYNNEISEKSEIFDDQFSVERPDGSNFTLKIRSTKLEDSAMYFCASSRTGGKDTQYFGPGTRLTVL.

The V gene is TRBV30, the J gene TRBJ1-1; D ambiguous. The CDR3 spans 16 residues. Trimming shortened V by 0 bases and J by 0 bases, and 14 bases separated the two germline ends. CDR1 GTSNPN and CDR2 SVGIG come from the germline V gene (reference sequence). The CDR3 sequence is CAWSVLSGLMNTEAFF. CDR3 coding DNA: TGTGCCTGGAGTGTACTCTCGGGATTAATGAACACTGAAGCTTTCTTT.

The rearrangement uses TRBV5-5 and TRBJ2-1; D gene unclear. The germline gives CDR1 SGHKS, CDR2 YYEKEE (reference sequence). The CDR3 is 14 residues long. Trimming removed 1 base at V and 5 bases at J, with 10 bases between. CDR3 in DNA: TGTGCCAGCAGCTTGAGCCACGGAAACAATGAGCAGTTCTTC. It codes for CASSLSHGNNEQFF.

In this sample, this clone turned up once. The chain combines TRBV4-1 with TRBJ1-6; 8 bases are a match to TRBD1. V shed 2 bases and J 6 bases; nucleotides not matched to a gene: 6. CDR1 and CDR2 from the germline V gene are MGHRA and YSYEKL. CDR3 length: 16 amino acids. CDR3: CASSQRQGASNSPLHF. The DNA for the CDR3 is TGCGCCAGCAGCCAAAGGCAGGGGGCGAGTAATTCACCCCTCCACTTT.

The J gene is TRBJ2-3, the V gene TRBV14, with D hard to call. The V and J ends lost 3 bases and 0 bases respectively, with 7 bases between them. This CDR3 is 14 amino acids long. CDR1 is SGHDN and CDR2 is FVKESK in the germline V gene. CDR3 in amino acids: CASSQKGSTDTQYF. The CDR3 nucleotides read TGTGCCAGCAGCCAGAAAGGAAGCACAGATACGCAGTATTTT.